Below are 10 T cell receptor beta chains sequenced from a single sample in a study of blood T cell repertoires in COVID-19. Sequencing was performed with immunoSEQ multiplex PCR; in TCRdb, only in-frame clones are kept and a portion is missing. The sample has under 300,000 clones; 75% to 85% are singletons. Sequenced sample: peripheral blood. These receptor sequences come from a middle-aged woman who had recovered from COVID-19.

The chain couples TRBV7-2 to TRBJ2-5; TRBD1 aligns across 9 bases. The CDR3 loop spans 14 amino acids. Trimming cost V 5 bases and J 2 bases; bases outside gene matches: 3. Germline CDR1 SGHTA, CDR2 FQGNSA. The CDR3 here is CASSGTGFQETQYF. The CDR3 DNA reads TGTGCCAGCAGCGGGACAGGGTTTCAAGAGACCCAGTACTTC.

There are a few counts of this clone. The CDR3: CASSLGRGLNQPQHF. The CDR3 region has the DNA TGTGCCAGCAGTTTGGGCAGGGGCCTTAATCAGCCCCAGCATTTT. The rearrangement uses TRBV6-5 and TRBJ1-5, with D possibly matching TRBD1 (6 bases). CDR3 length: 15 amino acids. Germline V gives CDR1 MNHEY, CDR2 SVGAGI. The V gene lost 4 bases and the J gene lost 4 bases, with 14 bases spanning the gap.

This clone was recorded only once. J is TRBJ2-1 and V is TRBV10-3; 10 nucleotides line up with TRBD2. This CDR3 comprises 14 residues. CDR1 is ENHRY, CDR2 SYGVKD, per germline. After removal of 1 base from V and 7 bases from J, the junction contained 1 base not matched to a gene. The CDR3 sequence: CAISELAGGNEQFF. CDR3 nucleotides: TGTGCCATCAGTGAGTTAGCGGGGGGAAATGAGCAGTTCTTC.

The CDR3 sequence: CASSAQGLNTEAFF. The CDR3 DNA is TGTGCCAGCAGTGCTCAGGGGTTGAACACTGAAGCTTTCTTT. This chain uses TRBV6-4 with TRBJ1-1; D might be TRBD1 (6 bases). The V end was cut by 4 bases, the J end by 0 bases, with 9 bases between. CDR3 length equals 14 residues. Germline CDR1 reads MRHNA; CDR2 reads SNTAGT.

This chain uses TRBV7-9 with TRBJ1-1; D may be TRBD1 (5 bases). Deletions cut 1 base from V and 2 bases from J, with 11 bases between. Germline V gene lookup returns CDR1 SEHNR and CDR2 FQNEAQ (reference sequence). The CDR3 covers 15 residues. In DNA, the CDR3 is TGTGCCAGCAGCTTAGTGGGGCAGCCCAACACTGAAGCTTTCTTT. Its translation: CASSLVGQPNTEAFF.

The chain uses TRBV6-2 or TRBV6-3 and TRBJ2-7, with D possibly being TRBD1 (5 bases). Germline V gene sequence: CDR1 MNHEY, CDR2 SVGEGT. The CDR3 contains 11 residues. The ends were cut back, 6 bases at V and 5 bases at J, with 8 bases in the middle. The CDR3 DNA reads as TGTGCCAGCAGCCCGGACAACGAGCAGTACTTC. It translates to CASSPDNEQYF.

This clone was seen a single time. This sequence joins TRBV6-5 and TRBJ2-7; a weak D match, TRBD1 (5 bases). The germline V gene encodes CDR1 MNHEY and CDR2 SVGAGI. This CDR3 has 14 amino acids. V lost 5 bases and J 4 bases, leaving 15 bases between the germline ends. CDR3 protein: CASSPLGPQYEQYF. CDR3 in DNA: TGTGCCAGCAGTCCCCTGGGGCCCCAATACGAGCAGTACTTC.

There are a few counts of this clone. This rearrangement joins TRBV30 to TRBJ1-5; 7 bases match TRBD1. With 1 base clipped from V and 6 bases from J, the junction kept 9 bases outside the gene matches. There are 15 residues in the CDR3. CDR1 is GTSNPN, CDR2 SVGIG, per germline (reference sequence). In DNA form, the CDR3 reads TGTGCCTGGAGTGGTCAAGGGGGCGCGGGTCAGCCCCAGCATTTT. Protein product: CAWSGQGGAGQPQHF.

This chain's CDR3 is CATSRDSSTRKNIQYF. CDR3 bases: TGTGCCACCAGCAGAGATTCCTCTACGAGAAAAAACATTCAGTACTTC. The chain joins TRBV15 to TRBJ2-4; D is unclear. Germline V gives CDR1 LNHNV, CDR2 YYDKDF (reference sequence). Between the trimmed V and J ends, which lost 0 bases and 4 bases, there was a span of 13 bases. CDR3 size: 16 residues.

The chain combines TRBV4-1 with TRBJ2-5, with D perhaps TRBD1 (6 bases). CDR1 and CDR2 from the germline V gene are MGHRA and YSYEKL. The CDR3 has 18 residues. Trimming pared 0 bases from V and 4 bases from J, leaving 21 bases between. The CDR3 nucleotides are TGCGCCAGCAGCCAAGATCGTTCGGACAGCCTCGCGGTAGAGACCCAGTACTTC. Its protein product is CASSQDRSDSLAVETQYF.